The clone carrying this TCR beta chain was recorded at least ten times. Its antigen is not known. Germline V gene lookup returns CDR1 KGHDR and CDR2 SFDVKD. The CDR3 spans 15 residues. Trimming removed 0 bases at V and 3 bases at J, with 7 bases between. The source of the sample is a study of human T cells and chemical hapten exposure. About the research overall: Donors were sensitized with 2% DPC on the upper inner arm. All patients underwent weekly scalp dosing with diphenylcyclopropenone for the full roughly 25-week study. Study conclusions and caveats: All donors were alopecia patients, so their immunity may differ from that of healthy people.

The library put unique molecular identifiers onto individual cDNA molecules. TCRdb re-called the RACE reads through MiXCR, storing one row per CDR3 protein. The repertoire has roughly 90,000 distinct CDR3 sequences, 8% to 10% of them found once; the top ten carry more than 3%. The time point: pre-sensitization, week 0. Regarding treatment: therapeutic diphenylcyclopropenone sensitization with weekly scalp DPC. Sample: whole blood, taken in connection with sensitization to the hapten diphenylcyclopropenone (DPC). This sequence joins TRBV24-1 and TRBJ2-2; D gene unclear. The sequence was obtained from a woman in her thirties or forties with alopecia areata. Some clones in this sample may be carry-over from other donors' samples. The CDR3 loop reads CATSDLASYTGELFF. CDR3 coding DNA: TGTGCCACCAGTGATTTGGCCAGCTACACCGGGGAGCTGTTTTTT.